These 27 T cell receptor beta chains originate from one sample sequenced in a study of identical twins. In TCRdb, the 5' RACE reads were re-called with MiXCR into one record per CDR3 protein. The sample lists 450,000 or so distinct CDR3 sequences, 14% seen once, with approximately 0.52% in the top ten. This sample also belongs to another study, concerning yellow fever vaccine responses in identical twins.

The sequencing input was CD4+ T cells sorted from blood. These receptors were obtained from a woman in her late teens or twenties in good health.

This chain links TRBV9 with TRBJ2-3, with 11 bases identical to TRBD2. In germline, CDR1 is SGDLS, CDR2 YYNGEE. With 0 bases clipped from V and 4 bases from J, the junction kept 7 bases outside the gene matches. This CDR3 has 17 residues. CDR3 nucleotides: TGTGCCAGCAGCGTAGCTTTAACTAGCGGGGGCCCAGATACGCAGTATTTT. This sequence encodes CASSVALTSGGPDTQYF.

CDR3 in DNA: TGTGCCAGCAGCTTAGGGTTGGGCAGCTTCCAAGAGACCCAGTACTTC. It specifies CASSLGLGSFQETQYF. J is TRBJ2-5 and V is TRBV7-2, with D unclear. The CDR3 is 16 amino acids. Between the trimmed V and J ends, which lost 1 base and 1 base, there was a span of 13 bases. The germline V gene has CDR1 SGHTA and CDR2 FQGNSA.

The V call is TRBV11-1, the J call TRBJ2-7, with D uncertain. Germline V lookup: CDR1 SGHAT, CDR2 FQDESV (reference sequence). V was shortened by 4 bases and J by 2 bases, with 15 bases between the two germline ends. The CDR3 totals 15 residues. The CDR3, as DNA: TGTGCCAGCAGCTGGGCACACGGGTACCCCTACGAGCAGTACTTC. Its translation: CASSWAHGYPYEQYF.

The chain has TRBV5-1 and TRBJ2-3; D uncertain. Germline-derived CDR1 and CDR2 are SGHRS and YFSETQ. CDR3 length: 16 amino acids. V was shortened by 0 bases and J by 4 bases, with 15 bases between the two germline ends. In nucleotides, the CDR3 is TGCGCCAGCAGCTTGGCGGCGGCCCCTGGGGCAGATACGCAGTATTTT. Amino acid sequence: CASSLAAAPGADTQYF.

The V call is TRBV9, the J call TRBJ2-6, with 7 bases matching TRBD1. The J segment lost 0 bases and the V segment lost 3 bases, leaving 0 bases of the junction unmatched. The CDR3 loop spans 15 amino acids. Germline-derived CDR1 and CDR2 are SGDLS and YYNGEE. The CDR3 sequence: CASSGQGSGANVLTF. The CDR3 nucleotides read TGTGCCAGCAGCGGACAGGGCTCTGGGGCCAACGTCCTGACTTTC.

This clonotype was found a few times. The rearrangement joins TRBV18 to TRBJ2-7; TRBD2 is a possible D gene (5 bases). There are 13 residues in the CDR3. Trimming cost V 3 bases and J 5 bases, with 11 bases left between them. Germline loops: CDR1 KGHSH, CDR2 LQKENI. This CDR3 reads CASSPILSDEQYF. The DNA of the CDR3 is TGTGCCAGCTCACCGATTCTTAGCGACGAGCAGTACTTC.

This clonotype was detected a few times. The gene calls are TRBV30 and TRBJ2-2; D call uncertain. Trimming took off 2 bases at V and 8 bases at J, with 9 bases between the two ends. Germline V gives CDR1 GTSNPN, CDR2 SVGIG (reference sequence). The CDR3 has 12 amino acids. CDR3 residues: CAWSLGRGELFF. The CDR3 DNA reads TGTGCCTGGAGTTTAGGAAGGGGGGAGCTGTTTTTT.

This chain links TRBV5-1 with TRBJ2-2, with 8 bases matching TRBD2. The CDR3 is made up of 14 amino acids. The germline V gene encodes CDR1 SGHRS and CDR2 YFSETQ. V lost 6 bases and J lost 3; bases outside the gene matches: 4. CDR3 amino acids: CASTAGGDTGELFF. DNA of the CDR3: TGCGCCAGCACAGCCGGGGGGGACACCGGGGAGCTGTTTTTT.

The rearrangement links TRBV3-1 to TRBJ2-3; D may match TRBD1 or TRBD2 (5 bases each). CDR3 length equals 13 residues. V lost 4 bases and J lost 11, with 16 bases in between. Germline V gene sequence: CDR1 LGHDT, CDR2 YNNKEL (reference sequence). The CDR3 DNA follows: TGTGCCAGCAGCCCGCAGGTCGAGGGGTGGCAGTATTTT. It is translated as CASSPQVEGWQYF.

V gene TRBV6-4 combines with J gene TRBJ2-3; D call uncertain. CDR1 is MRHNA and CDR2 is SNTAGT in the germline V gene. The CDR3 has 15 amino acids. The V end lost 2 bases, the J end lost 0 bases, and 9 bases lay between the germline ends. In DNA form, the CDR3 reads TGTGCCAGCAGTGACCTCCCGACTAGCACAGATACGCAGTATTTT. Translated: CASSDLPTSTDTQYF.

Points on this clonotype: A read error may explain this, as a much larger clone is one base away. The V call is TRBV7-8, the J call TRBJ2-3, with a tentative D call TRBD2 (5 bases). Germline CDR1 and CDR2: SGHVS and FQNEAQ. This CDR3 comprises 15 residues. The ends were cut back, 7 bases at V and 6 bases at J, with 20 bases in the middle. The DNA of the CDR3 is TGTGCCAGCACCCTAGCTACATCCCCGGGGGATACGCAGTATTTT. Its translation: CASTLATSPGDTQYF.

CDR3 in amino acids: CASSPWTSGRGGSYNEQFF. CDR3 in DNA: TGTGCCAGCAGCCCCTGGACTAGCGGGAGAGGTGGGTCCTACAATGAGCAGTTCTTC. V is TRBV4-2 and J is TRBJ2-1, with 13 bases that match TRBD2. Germline V lookup: CDR1 LGHNA, CDR2 YNFKEQ. V trimming: 4 bases; J trimming: 1 base; junction bases outside the gene matches: 10. The CDR3 is made up of 19 amino acids.

V is TRBV29-1 and J is TRBJ1-2; D possibly corresponds to TRBD1 (5 bases). The V and J ends lost 4 bases and 6 bases respectively, with 15 bases between them. The CDR3 has 13 residues. In germline, CDR1 is SQVTM, CDR2 ANQGSEA. The CDR3 sequence: CSVVRDGLDGYTF. The CDR3 DNA reads TGCAGCGTTGTCCGGGACGGACTTGATGGCTACACCTTC.

V gene TRBV27 combines with J gene TRBJ2-7; no clear D. Germline V gene data show CDR1 as MNHEY and CDR2 as SMNVEV (reference sequence). CDR3 length equals 11 residues. The V and J ends lost 5 bases and 6 bases respectively, with 8 bases between them. The DNA for the CDR3 is TGTGCCAGCAGTCTAAACTCCGAGCAGTACTTC. Its protein is CASSLNSEQYF.

This clonotype occurred a few times. The chain employs TRBV20-1 and TRBJ2-5, with 9 nucleotides matching TRBD2. V shed 6 bases and J 5 bases; nucleotides not matched to a gene: 10. From germline, CDR1 is DFQATT and CDR2 SNEGSKA (reference sequence). This CDR3 region has 14 residues. The CDR3 protein is CSALDSGSRETQYF. The CDR3 region has the DNA TGCAGTGCGCTGGATAGCGGGAGCAGGGAGACCCAGTACTTC.

A few counts support this clonotype. The chain employs TRBV29-1 and TRBJ2-3, with 10 bases lining up with TRBD2. CDR1 is SQVTM, CDR2 ANQGSEA, per germline. V was pared by 5 bases and J by 3 bases, with 8 bases of the junction left unmatched. There are 15 residues in the CDR3. Here the CDR3 DNA reads TGCAGCGTTTGCCTAGCGGGAGCTAGTACAGATACGCAGTATTTT. It encodes CSVCLAGASTDTQYF.

This clonotype has at least ten counts. This chain joins TRBV5-1 and TRBJ2-2; D gene uncertain. The germline gives CDR1 SGHRS, CDR2 YFSETQ. There are 14 residues in the CDR3. Between the trimmed V and J ends, which lost 4 bases and 3 bases, there was a span of 10 bases. The CDR3 DNA follows: TGCGCCAGCAGCCCACGAGGAGACACCGGGGAGCTGTTTTTT. Amino acids: CASSPRGDTGELFF.

The chain carries TRBV3-1 and TRBJ2-7; no definite D call. This CDR3 contains 12 residues. Germline V gives CDR1 LGHDT, CDR2 YNNKEL (reference sequence). Trimming took off 2 bases at V and 6 bases at J, with 8 bases between the two ends. The CDR3 spells CASSQTEIEQYF. The CDR3 DNA reads as TGTGCCAGCAGCCAAACCGAAATCGAGCAGTACTTC.

This clonotype was seen many times. CDR3 DNA: TGCGCCAGCAGCTTGGGACAGGGCTCCTACAATGAGCAGTTCTTC. Translating gives CASSLGQGSYNEQFF. The J gene is TRBJ2-1, the V gene TRBV5-1; 7 bases line up with TRBD1. This CDR3 spans 15 amino acids. Trimming removed 0 bases from V and 0 bases from J; junction bases left unmatched: 0. CDR1 and CDR2 (germline): SGHRS, YFSETQ.

This clonotype was counted a few times. The chain joins TRBV20-1 to TRBJ2-5; D might be TRBD1 (6 bases). V was cut by 1 base and J by 5 bases, with 20 bases left in between. Germline values: CDR1 DFQATT, CDR2 SNEGSKA (reference sequence). This CDR3 has 16 residues. This chain's CDR3 is CSARGRSQGRFETQYF. The CDR3 DNA is TGCAGTGCTAGAGGCAGGTCGCAGGGGCGGTTTGAGACCCAGTACTTC.

There are many counts of this clonotype. V gene TRBV6-2 or TRBV6-3 combines with J gene TRBJ1-5; D call uncertain. Germline V lookup: CDR1 MNHEY, CDR2 SVGEGT. There are 15 residues in the CDR3. V was clipped by 1 base and J by 0 bases, with 7 bases between them. CDR3 DNA: TGTGCCAGCAGTTACTTGGGTTATAGCAATCAGCCCCAGCATTTT. Translating gives CASSYLGYSNQPQHF.

In this sample, this clonotype turned up many times. Here the CDR3 reads CASSLGDFQNTQYF. CDR3 bases: TGCGCCAGCAGTCTGGGGGATTTTCAGAATACGCAGTATTTT. This chain joins TRBV5-1 and TRBJ2-3; D could derive from TRBD1 or TRBD2 (5 bases each). CDR3 length: 14 residues. V was clipped by 5 bases and J by 7 bases, with 17 bases between them. Germline V CDR1 and CDR2: SGHRS, YFSETQ.

The rearrangement uses TRBV5-1 and TRBJ2-1; D uncertain. The CDR3 consists of 12 residues. CDR1 is SGHRS, CDR2 YFSETQ, per germline. V was trimmed by 5 bases and J by 4 bases, leaving 7 bases between them. For the CDR3, the DNA is TGCGCCAGCAGGCTGGTTTACAATGAGCAGTTCTTC. Its translation: CASRLVYNEQFF. The full variable domain, rest sourced from reference TRBV5-1 and TRBJ2-1, is KAGVTQTPRYLIKTRGQQVTLSCSPISGHRSVSWYQQTPGQGLQFLFEYFSETQRNKGNFPGRFSGRQFSNSRSEMNVSTLELGDSALYLCASRLVYNEQFFGPGTRLTVL.

A few counts support this clonotype. V is TRBV11-2 and J is TRBJ2-2; 9 bases line up with TRBD2. The CDR3 is 18 amino acids. Trimming at V came to 0 bases and at J to 8 bases, leaving 13 bases not matched to a gene. The V gene's germline CDR1 is SGHAT and CDR2 FQNNGV. This CDR3 is CASSLDQGALAGTGELFF. The CDR3, as DNA: TGTGCCAGCAGCTTAGATCAGGGCGCTCTAGCGGGGACTGGGGAGCTGTTTTTT.

This chain connects TRBV6-4 to TRBJ2-1; D is ambiguous. The CDR3 has 13 amino acids. The germline CDR1 and CDR2 sequences are MRHNA and SNTAGT. The V gene lost 6 bases and the J gene lost 9 bases, with 15 bases spanning the gap. In DNA, the CDR3 is TGTGCCAGCAGCGGCCTCTATGGCGCTGAGCAGTTCTTC. This encodes CASSGLYGAEQFF.

In this sample, this clonotype turned up a few times. J is TRBJ2-3 and V is TRBV5-1; D ambiguous. Trimming left V 0 bases short and J 2 bases short, with 10 bases between. The CDR3 extends over 15 amino acids. Germline lookup yields CDR1 SGHRS and CDR2 YFSETQ. The CDR3 region is CASSLVLGNTDTQYF. Written as DNA, the CDR3 is TGCGCCAGCAGCTTGGTACTGGGGAACACAGATACGCAGTATTTT.

This chain connects TRBV6-2 or TRBV6-3 to TRBJ2-1; TRBD2 matches 13 bases. CDR1 is MNHEY, CDR2 SVGEGT, per germline. V was pared by 0 bases and J by 0 bases, with 2 bases of the junction left unmatched. CDR3 length: 18 residues. CDR3 in amino acids: CASSYSTSGRTSYNEQFF. CDR3 nucleotide sequence: TGTGCCAGCAGTTACTCGACTAGCGGGAGGACCTCCTACAATGAGCAGTTCTTC.